This T cell receptor (beta chain) derives from a study of T-cell reconstitution after alpha-beta-depleted transplantation in children. There are 15 residues in the CDR3. V was pared by 5 bases and J by 0 bases, with 11 bases between. Germline values: CDR1 SGHAT, CDR2 FQDESV (reference sequence). The TCRbeta library was prepared with unique molecular identifiers. TCRdb reprocessed the PCR reads with MiXCR, giving one entry per CDR3 protein. The repertoire holds about 420,000 distinct CDR3 sequences, with roughly 11% as singletons. The rearrangement uses TRBV11-1 and TRBJ2-1, with no clear D. The sequences come from PBMCs from the stem cell graft donor, collected from the stem cell graft. This clonotype was sampled from a human donor who donated a stem cell graft to a child with acute myeloid leukemia. DNA of the CDR3: TGTGCCAGCAGCCCCTCCTCGAGCTCCTACAATGAGCAGTTCTTC. Translated: CASSPSSSSYNEQFF.